This TCR beta chain was identified during a study of blood T cell repertoires in COVID-19. On the study more broadly: Material from acute and convalescent COVID-19 was sourced from the United States, Italy and Spain.

CDR3 size: 18 residues. The V and J ends lost 0 bases and 0 bases respectively, with 15 bases between them. Germline lookup yields CDR1 SGHRS and CDR2 YFSETQ. Sequencing used immunoSEQ multiplex PCR; TCRdb keeps in-frame clones, though not all of them. The sample holds some 47,000 clones; 87% are singletons and the top ten take 20% to 30%. This clone was seen only a few times. Sequenced: peripheral blood. The chain uses TRBV5-1 and TRBJ2-2; a weak D match, TRBD1 (7 bases). The clonotype originates from an elderly woman in a cohort sampled during active or convalescent COVID-19. CDR3 bases: TGCGCCAGCAGCTTGGCCAGGGGGGCTACCGCGAACACCGGGGAGCTGTTTTTT. Protein product: CASSLARGATANTGELFF.